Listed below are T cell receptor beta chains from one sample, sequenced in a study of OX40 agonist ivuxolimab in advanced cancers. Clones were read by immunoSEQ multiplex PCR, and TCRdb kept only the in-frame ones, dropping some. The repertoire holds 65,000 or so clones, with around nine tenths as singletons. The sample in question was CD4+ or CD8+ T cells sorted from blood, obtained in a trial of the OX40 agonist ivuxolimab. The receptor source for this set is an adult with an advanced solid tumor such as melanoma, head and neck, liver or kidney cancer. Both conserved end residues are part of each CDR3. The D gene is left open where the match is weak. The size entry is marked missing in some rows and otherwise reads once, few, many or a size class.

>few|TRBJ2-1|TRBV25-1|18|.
CASSVLDSTTTSYNEQFF
TGTGCCAGCAGTGTTTTGGACAGTACTACTACCTCCTACAATGAGCAGTTCTTC
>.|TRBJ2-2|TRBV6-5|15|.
CASSLQPGEHGELFF
TGTGCCAGCAGTCTCCAGCCGGGGGAGCACGGGGAGCTGTTTTTT
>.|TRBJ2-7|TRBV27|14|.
CASSFERASYEQYF
TGTGCCAGCAGTTTTGAGAGGGCCTCCTACGAGCAGTACTTC
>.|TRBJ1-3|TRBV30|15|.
CAWSSGSPRGNTIYF
TGTGCCTGGAGTTCAGGCAGTCCTCGGGGAAACACCATATATTTT
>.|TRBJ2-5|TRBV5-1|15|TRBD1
CASSAGQGAGETQYF
TGCGCCAGCAGCGCTGGACAGGGGGCAGGGGAGACCCAGTACTTC
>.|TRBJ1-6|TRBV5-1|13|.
CASSLSGRSPLHF
TGCGCCAGCAGCTTGAGCGGGAGGTCACCCCTCCACTTT
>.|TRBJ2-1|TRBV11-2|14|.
CASSYGIKRDEQFF
TGTGCCAGCAGCTACGGAATTAAGAGGGATGAGCAGTTCTTC
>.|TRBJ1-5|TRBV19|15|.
CASSIAGGSNQPQHF
TGTGCCAGTAGTATAGCTGGGGGTAGCAATCAGCCCCAGCATTTT
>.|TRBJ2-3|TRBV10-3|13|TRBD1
CATGQGSTDTQYF
TGTGCCACTGGACAGGGGAGCACAGATACGCAGTATTTT
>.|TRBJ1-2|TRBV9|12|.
CASSIRGGGYTF
TGTGCCAGCAGCATTCGGGGGGGAGGCTACACCTTC